The 10 T cell receptor beta chains given below trace back to one sample, sequenced in a study of blood T cells in healthy people across ages. A second PCR of about 7 to 11 cycles used a sample-barcoded 5' primer and a J-beta primer mix. TCRdb independently ran MiXCR on the 5' RACE reads; one entry per CDR3 protein. The data show 1.5 million to 2 million distinct CDR3 sequences, 28% seen once. The source material was blood. These receptors were collected from a woman aged 25 to 39 in good health.

The chain employs TRBV19 and TRBJ1-1; a possible D gene is TRBD1 (5 bases). V lost 5 bases and J 0 bases, leaving 16 bases between the germline ends. CDR1 LNHDA and CDR2 SQIVND come from the germline V gene (reference sequence). The CDR3 spans 16 residues. The CDR3 reads CASSSRGRGMNTEAFF. The CDR3 nucleotides read TGTGCCAGTAGTTCCCGGGGACGTGGTATGAACACTGAAGCTTTCTTT.

The chain couples TRBV6-1 to TRBJ2-7; 9 positions agree with TRBD1. V lost 2 bases, J lost 5 bases, and 7 bases stayed unmatched. From germline, CDR1 is MNHNS and CDR2 SASEGT. The CDR3 consists of 15 residues. The CDR3 region is CASSETGQGRDEQYF. CDR3 sequence (DNA): TGTGCCAGCAGTGAAACGGGACAGGGAAGGGACGAGCAGTACTTC.

This clonotype was observed a handful of times. The CDR3 here is CSASDERGTYEQYF. The CDR3 DNA is TGCAGTGCTAGCGACGAGCGGGGGACCTACGAGCAGTACTTC. This chain connects TRBV20-1 to TRBJ2-7; TRBD2 matches 8 bases. This CDR3 spans 14 amino acids. The V gene end was trimmed by 3 bases and the J gene end by 2 bases; junction bases not matched to a gene: 6. Germline lookup yields CDR1 DFQATT and CDR2 SNEGSKA (reference sequence).

The chain is built from TRBV6-5 and TRBJ2-4; TRBD2 matches at 11 bases. The CDR3 runs 17 residues. V trimming: 1 base; J trimming: 13 bases; junction bases outside the gene matches: 15. CDR1 and CDR2 (germline): MNHEY, SVGAGI. In nucleotides, the CDR3 is TGTGCCAGCAGTTACTTAGCGGGAGGGGGGAGAACGAATGAGCAGTACTTC. This codes for CASSYLAGGGRTNEQYF.

Regarding this clonotype: A much larger clone differs from this one at a single base, so this may be a read error. The gene calls are TRBV28 and TRBJ2-7, with a possible D match to TRBD2 (5 bases). Germline assignment: CDR1 MDHEN and CDR2 SYDVKM. The CDR3 sequence is 14 residues long. V was shortened by 6 bases and J by 3 bases, with 15 bases between the two germline ends. CDR3 nucleotide sequence: TGTGCCAGCAGCCCCGGCAGGAGCGGCTACGAGCAGTACTTC. Residues: CASSPGRSGYEQYF.

This clonotype was seen a handful of times. The J gene is TRBJ2-3, the V gene TRBV3-1; perhaps TRBD2 as D (5 bases). CDR3 length: 13 amino acids. The V end was cut by 1 base, the J end by 8 bases, with 10 bases between. In germline, CDR1 is LGHDT, CDR2 YNNKEL (reference sequence). CDR3 region: CASSQGVEGTQYF. As DNA, the CDR3 is TGTGCCAGCAGCCAAGGTGTTGAGGGTACGCAGTATTTT.

This clonotype was recorded a few times. The V gene is TRBV6-2 or TRBV6-3, the J gene TRBJ2-5; 13 positions match TRBD2. The germline CDR1 and CDR2 sequences are MNHEY and SVGEGT. The CDR3 is 16 amino acids. With 7 bases clipped from V and 7 bases from J, the junction kept 12 bases outside the gene matches. DNA for the CDR3: TGTGCCAGCACCCAAGGACTAGCGGGGGCCCGGGGGACCCAGTACTTC. It translates to CASTQGLAGARGTQYF.

This clonotype was counted only a few times. V usage is TRBV7-2 and J usage is TRBJ2-2, with unresolved D. The CDR3 is 12 amino acids. The germline CDR1 and CDR2 sequences are SGHTA and FQGNSA. Between the trimmed V and J ends, which lost 6 bases and 9 bases, there was a span of 11 bases. The chain's CDR3 is CASSPGPRELFF. The DNA of the CDR3 is TGTGCCAGCAGTCCAGGCCCCCGGGAGCTGTTTTTT.

As concerns this clonotype: The junction and the germline gene differ at one end; a read error may be behind it. CDR3 sequence (DNA): TGCAGTGCTGGAGATGGTGGTAGTCAAGAGACCCAGTACTTC. Translation: CSAGDGGSQETQYF. The chain links TRBV20-1 to TRBJ2-7; D gene uncertain. The J call may be wrong; the DNA end is better matched by TRBJ2-5. Germline assignment: CDR1 DFQATT and CDR2 SNEGSKA (reference sequence). This CDR3 contains 14 residues.

The chain couples TRBV2 to TRBJ2-7; maybe TRBD1 (6 bases). Trimming left V 8 bases short and J 6 bases short, with 17 bases between. In germline, CDR1 is SNHLY, CDR2 FYNNEI. This CDR3 has 13 amino acids. In DNA, the CDR3 is TGTGCCAGCTCGAAGGCAGGGGAACTCGAGCAGTACTTC. Its translation is CASSKAGELEQYF.